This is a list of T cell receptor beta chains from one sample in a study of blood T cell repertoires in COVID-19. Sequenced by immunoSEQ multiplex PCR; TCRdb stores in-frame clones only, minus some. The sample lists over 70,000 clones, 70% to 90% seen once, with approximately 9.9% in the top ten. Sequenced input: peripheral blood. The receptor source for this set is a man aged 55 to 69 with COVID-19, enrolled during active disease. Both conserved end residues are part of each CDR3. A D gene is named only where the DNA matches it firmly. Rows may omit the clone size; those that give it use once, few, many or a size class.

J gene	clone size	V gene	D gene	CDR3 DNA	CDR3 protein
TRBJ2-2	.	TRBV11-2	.	TGTGCCAGCAGCCGCAGGGTGTTCGACACCGGGGAGCTGTTTTTT	CASSRRVFDTGELFF
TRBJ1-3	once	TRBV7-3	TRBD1	TGTGCCAGCAGCTCTGCAGGGGGTACCGGAAACACCATATATTTT	CASSSAGGTGNTIYF
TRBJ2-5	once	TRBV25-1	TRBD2	TGTGCCAGCAGTGAATATCGAGCTAGCGGGGGGAAAGAGACCCAGTACTTC	CASSEYRASGGKETQYF
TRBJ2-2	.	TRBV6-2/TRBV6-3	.	TGTGCCAGCAGTAAAGCCCTCGGGGAGCTGTTTTTT	CASSKALGELFF
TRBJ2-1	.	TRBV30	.	TGTGCCTGGAGAAAGCGGAGCTCCTACAATGAGCAGTTCTTC	CAWRKRSSYNEQFF
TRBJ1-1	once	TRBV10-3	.	TGTGCCATCAGTTTCTCTGAAGACGGGGAGACTGAAGCTTTCTTT	CAISFSEDGETEAFF
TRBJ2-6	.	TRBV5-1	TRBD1	TGCGCCAGCAGCGAGACAGGGTTTTCTGGGGCCAACGTCCTGACTTTC	CASSETGFSGANVLTF
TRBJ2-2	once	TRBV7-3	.	TGTGCCAGCAGCTTAATGGCGGAGATCGGCGGGGAGCTGTTTTTT	CASSLMAEIGGELFF
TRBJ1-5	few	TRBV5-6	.	TGTGCCAGCACCCTAGGCGGGCAGGGCAATCAGCCCCAGCATTTT	CASTLGGQGNQPQHF
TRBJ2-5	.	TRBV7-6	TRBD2	TGTGCCAGCAGCTTAAATTTAGGGACTAGCGCCGGGACCCAGTACTTC	CASSLNLGTSAGTQYF
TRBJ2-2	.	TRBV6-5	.	TGTGCCAGCAGTTACAGGGGCGGCACCGGGGAGCTGTTTTTT	CASSYRGGTGELFF
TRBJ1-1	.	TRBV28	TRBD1	TGTGCCAGCAGTTTCGGGGACAGGGGAACGGATGAAGCTTTCTTT	CASSFGDRGTDEAFF
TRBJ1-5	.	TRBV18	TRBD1	TGTGCCAGCTCACACGGACAGGGAAGGGATCAGCCCCAGCATTTT	CASSHGQGRDQPQHF
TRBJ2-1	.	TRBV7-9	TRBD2	TGTGCCAGCAGCTCCTTCTGGACTAGCGGGGGGGCCGGTAATGAGCAGTTCTTC	CASSSFWTSGGAGNEQFF
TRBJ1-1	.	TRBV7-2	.	TGTGCCAGCAGCACAAGGACGAGGGGGTACACTGAAGCTTTCTTT	CASSTRTRGYTEAFF
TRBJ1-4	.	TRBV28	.	TGTGCCAGCAGTTTATGGTCGGACAGCAATGAAAAACTGTTTTTT	CASSLWSDSNEKLFF
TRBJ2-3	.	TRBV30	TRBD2	TGTGCCTGGAGTGTTGGGCTAGCGGGGAACACAGATACGCAGTATTTT	CAWSVGLAGNTDTQYF
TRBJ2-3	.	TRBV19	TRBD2	TGTGCCAGTATTGGACTAGCGGGAGGGTCCGACACAGATACGCAGTATTTT	CASIGLAGGSDTDTQYF
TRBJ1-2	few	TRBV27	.	TGTGCCAGCAGTTTATCGATGAGGGGGAACTATGGCTACACCTTC	CASSLSMRGNYGYTF
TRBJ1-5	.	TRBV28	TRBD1	TGTGCCAGCATCCATCTACAGGGGGCTGTTCAGCCCCAGCATTTT	CASIHLQGAVQPQHF
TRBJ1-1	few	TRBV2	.	TGTGCCAGCGAAAGGAGCACCCTAAACACTGAAGCTTTCTTT	CASERSTLNTEAFF
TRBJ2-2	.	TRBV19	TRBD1	TGTGCCAGTAGTATAGACGCCCCCGGACAGGGGGCAGAGACCGGGGAGCTGTTTTTT	CASSIDAPGQGAETGELFF
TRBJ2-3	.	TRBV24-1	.	TGTGCCACCAGTGATTTTAGCGAAGATACGCAGTATTTT	CATSDFSEDTQYF
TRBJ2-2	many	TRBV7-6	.	TGTGCCAGCAGCTTAGAGCCCGGGGACACCGGGGAGCTGTTTTTT	CASSLEPGDTGELFF
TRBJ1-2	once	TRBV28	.	TGTGCCAGCATATCGGTCGGCCTAACGGGTGGCTACACCTTC	CASISVGLTGGYTF
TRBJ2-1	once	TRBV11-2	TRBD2	TGTGCCAGCAGCTTAGATCCTTGGCGGGAGGAATACAATGAGCAGTTCTTC	CASSLDPWREEYNEQFF
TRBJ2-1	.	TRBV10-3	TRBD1	TGTGCCATCAGTGAGTCAGGGCAGGGGGCGCCCAATGAGCAGTTCTTC	CAISESGQGAPNEQFF
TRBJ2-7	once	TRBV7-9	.	TGTGCCAGCAGCTTAGCTCTAGGCGAGCAGTACTTC	CASSLALGEQYF
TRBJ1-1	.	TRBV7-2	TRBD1	TGTGCCAGCAGCAAAGGACAGGGGATGAACACTGAAGCTTTCTTT	CASSKGQGMNTEAFF
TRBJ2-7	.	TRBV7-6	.	TGTGCCAGCAGCTTAGCCCCCGTGCTCGAGGGGGGGACCTACGAGCAGTACTTC	CASSLAPVLEGGTYEQYF
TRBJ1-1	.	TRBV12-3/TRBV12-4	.	TGTGCCAGCAGTTTGATTAGGAACACTGAAGCTTTCTTT	CASSLIRNTEAFF
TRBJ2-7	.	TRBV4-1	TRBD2	TGCGCCAGCAGCCACTTCCCAACTAGCGGGAGGAAGGGCTACGAGCAGTACTTC	CASSHFPTSGRKGYEQYF
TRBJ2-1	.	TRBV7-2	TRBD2	TGTGCCAGCAGCTTCGGAGCGGGAGCAAACTCCTACAATGAGCAGTTCTTC	CASSFGAGANSYNEQFF
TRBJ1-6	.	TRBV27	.	TGTGCCAGCAGTTTCGGCCGGGAACAGGGTGGTAATTCACCCCTCCACTTT	CASSFGREQGGNSPLHF
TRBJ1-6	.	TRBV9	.	TGTGCCAGCAGTGGTAGCTCCTATAATTCACCCCTCCACTTT	CASSGSSYNSPLHF
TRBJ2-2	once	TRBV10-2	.	TGCGCCAGCAGTGAAATGGGACTCGGCACCGGGGAGCTGTTTTTT	CASSEMGLGTGELFF
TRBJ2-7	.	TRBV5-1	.	TGCGCCAGCAGCTTGGATATATACGAGCAGTACTTC	CASSLDIYEQYF
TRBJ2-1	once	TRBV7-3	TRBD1	TGTGCCAGCAGCACCCCCGGGACAGGGGCGCGGAATGAGCAGTTCTTC	CASSTPGTGARNEQFF
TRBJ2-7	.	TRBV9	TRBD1	TGTGCCAGCAGCGCAGGGACAGGGGTGTCCTACGAGCAGTACTTC	CASSAGTGVSYEQYF
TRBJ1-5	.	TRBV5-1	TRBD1	TGCGCCAGCAGCTACTGGACAGGGGGACCGGAGCCCCAGCATTTT	CASSYWTGGPEPQHF
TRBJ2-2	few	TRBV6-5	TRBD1	TGTGCCAGCAACCCAGGGGGCGGCACCGGGGAGCTGTTTTTT	CASNPGGGTGELFF
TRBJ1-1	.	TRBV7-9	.	TGTGCCAGCAGCTTAGCCCGTGGAGGGTTAGGTGCTGAAGCTTTCTTT	CASSLARGGLGAEAFF
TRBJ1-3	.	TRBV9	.	TGTGCCAGCAGCGTAGACAGTTTGAACACCATATATTTT	CASSVDSLNTIYF
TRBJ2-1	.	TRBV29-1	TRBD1	TGCAGCTTGGGACAGGGTTTCAATGAGCAGTTCTTC	CSLGQGFNEQFF
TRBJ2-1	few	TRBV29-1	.	TGCAGCGTTGTCGGTTACCCCGAGGATGAGCAGTTCTTC	CSVVGYPEDEQFF
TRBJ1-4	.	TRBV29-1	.	TGCAGCGTGGTGGACAGAGAAAATGAAAAACTGTTTTTT	CSVVDRENEKLFF
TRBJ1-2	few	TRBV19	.	TGTGCCAGTAGTGAACAGTTTGATGGCTACACCTTC	CASSEQFDGYTF
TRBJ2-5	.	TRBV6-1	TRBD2	TGTGCCAGCAGTGAAGTAGTGGGGGGAGGGGAGACCCAGTACTTC	CASSEVVGGGETQYF
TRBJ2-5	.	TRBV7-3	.	TGTGCCAGCAGCTTAATAGGCCAGGGGCCAGAGACCCAGTACTTC	CASSLIGQGPETQYF
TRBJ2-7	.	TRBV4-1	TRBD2	TGCGCCAGCAGCCACCTTCCGTTACTAGCGGACTCCTACGAGCAGTACTTC	CASSHLPLLADSYEQYF
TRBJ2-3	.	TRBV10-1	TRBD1	TGCGCCAGCAGTCCTAACCTAGCGACAGGGGGGTACACAGATACGCAGTATTTT	CASSPNLATGGYTDTQYF
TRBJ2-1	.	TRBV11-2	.	TGTGCCAGCAGCTTAGCAGGGAATAATGAGCAGTTCTTC	CASSLAGNNEQFF
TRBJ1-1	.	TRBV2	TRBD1	TGTGCCAGCAGCAGACAGGGTGGCACTGAAGCTTTCTTT	CASSRQGGTEAFF
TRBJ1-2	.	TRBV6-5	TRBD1	TGTGCCAGCAGTACCCGGACAGGAGTAGATTATGGCTACACCTTC	CASSTRTGVDYGYTF